This TCR beta chain was sequenced in a study of cytotoxic CD8 clonotypes in ibrutinib-treated CLL. Overall study results and limits: Sampling times, which were not matched between the groups, differed between sustained-remission patients and progressing patients.

T cells were sequenced at a targeted depth of 1 in 200,000 to 1 in 1 million. Profiling relied on immunoSEQ multiplex PCR, and the TCRdb table lists in-frame clones only, not all of them. The table has over 250,000 clones, roughly three quarters seen once. The CDR3 spans 16 residues. The V segment lost 4 bases and the J segment 2 bases; nucleotides outside the gene matches: 6. Looked up from germline, CDR1 is LNHDA and CDR2 is SQIVND (reference sequence). This clone was counted a single time. No antigen is known for it. The source is a human donor with chronic lymphocytic leukemia. V usage is TRBV19 and J usage is TRBJ2-7; 12 bases line up with TRBD1. This sample comprised PBMCs, obtained at disease progression, from a patient treated with ibrutinib. CDR3 region: CASSNTGTGGTYEQYF. For the CDR3, the DNA is TGTGCCAGTAGTAACACCGGGACAGGGGGCACCTACGAGCAGTACTTC.